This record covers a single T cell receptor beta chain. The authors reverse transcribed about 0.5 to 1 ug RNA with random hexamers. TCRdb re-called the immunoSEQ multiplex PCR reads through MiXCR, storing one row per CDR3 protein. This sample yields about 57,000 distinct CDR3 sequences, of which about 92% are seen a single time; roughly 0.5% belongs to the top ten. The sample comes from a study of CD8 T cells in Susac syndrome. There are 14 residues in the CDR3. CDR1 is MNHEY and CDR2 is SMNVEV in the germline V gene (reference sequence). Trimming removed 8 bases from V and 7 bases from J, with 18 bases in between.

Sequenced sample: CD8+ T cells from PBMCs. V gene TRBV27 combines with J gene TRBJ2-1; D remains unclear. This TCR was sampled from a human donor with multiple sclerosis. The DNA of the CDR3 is TGTGCCAGCCACGACGGTAGTACTCGTAATGAGCAGTTCTTC. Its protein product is CASHDGSTRNEQFF.